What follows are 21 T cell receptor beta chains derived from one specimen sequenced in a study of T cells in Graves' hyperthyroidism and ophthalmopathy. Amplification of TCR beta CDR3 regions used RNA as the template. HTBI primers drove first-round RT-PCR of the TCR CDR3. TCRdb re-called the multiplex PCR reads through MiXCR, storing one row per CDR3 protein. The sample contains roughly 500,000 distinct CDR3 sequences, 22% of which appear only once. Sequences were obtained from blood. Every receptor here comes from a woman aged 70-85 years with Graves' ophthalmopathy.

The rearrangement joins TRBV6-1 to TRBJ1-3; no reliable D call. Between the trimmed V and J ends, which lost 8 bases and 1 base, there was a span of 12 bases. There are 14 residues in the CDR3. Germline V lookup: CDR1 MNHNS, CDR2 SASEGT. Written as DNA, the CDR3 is TGTGCCAGCGTCCCGTCGGGTTCTGGAAACACCATATATTTT. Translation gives CASVPSGSGNTIYF.

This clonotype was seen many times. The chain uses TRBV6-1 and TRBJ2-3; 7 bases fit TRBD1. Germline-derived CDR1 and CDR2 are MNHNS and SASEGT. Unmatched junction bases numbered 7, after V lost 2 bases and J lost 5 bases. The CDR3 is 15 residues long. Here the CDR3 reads CASSETGAHRDTQYF. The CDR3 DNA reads TGTGCCAGCAGTGAAACAGGGGCACACAGAGATACGCAGTATTTT.

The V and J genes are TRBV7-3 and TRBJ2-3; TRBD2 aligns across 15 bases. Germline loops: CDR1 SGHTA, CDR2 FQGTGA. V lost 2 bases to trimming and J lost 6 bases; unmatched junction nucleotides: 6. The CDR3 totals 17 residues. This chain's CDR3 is CASSLLGLAGGLDTQYF. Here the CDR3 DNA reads TGTGCCAGCAGCTTACTGGGACTAGCGGGAGGTCTTGATACGCAGTATTTT.

The CDR3 region has the DNA TGCGCCAGCAGCCTTGGAGGTTCAGCGGGAGATAGAGATACGCAGTATTTT. The encoded protein is CASSLGGSAGDRDTQYF. The rearrangement uses TRBV4-1 and TRBJ2-3; 8 nucleotides line up with TRBD2. Germline V CDR1 and CDR2: MGHRA, YSYEKL. There are 17 residues in the CDR3. Germline trimming cut 4 bases from V and 5 bases from J; bases unmatched to any gene: 14.

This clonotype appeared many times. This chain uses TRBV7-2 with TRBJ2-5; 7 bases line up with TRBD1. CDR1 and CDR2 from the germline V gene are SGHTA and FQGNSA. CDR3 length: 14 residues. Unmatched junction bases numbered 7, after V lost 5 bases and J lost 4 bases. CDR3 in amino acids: CASSHLQGRETQYF. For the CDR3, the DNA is TGTGCCAGCAGCCACCTACAGGGGAGAGAGACCCAGTACTTC.

The CDR3 region has the DNA TGTGCCAGTAGTACGGGAAGTGGGAATGAGCAGTTCTTC. It codes for CASSTGSGNEQFF. This rearrangement joins TRBV19 to TRBJ2-1, with D perhaps TRBD2 (5 bases). V lost 4 bases and J 7 bases, leaving 11 bases between the germline ends. Germline V gene sequence: CDR1 LNHDA, CDR2 SQIVND (reference sequence). The CDR3 sequence is 13 residues long.

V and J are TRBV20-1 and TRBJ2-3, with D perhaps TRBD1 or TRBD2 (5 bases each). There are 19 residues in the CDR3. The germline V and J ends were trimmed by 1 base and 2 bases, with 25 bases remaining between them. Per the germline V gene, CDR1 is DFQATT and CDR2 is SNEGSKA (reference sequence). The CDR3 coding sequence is TGCAGTGCTAGAGGATCGGGCGGCCGGGGCAGAGCTTCCACAGATACGCAGTATTTT. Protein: CSARGSGGRGRASTDTQYF.

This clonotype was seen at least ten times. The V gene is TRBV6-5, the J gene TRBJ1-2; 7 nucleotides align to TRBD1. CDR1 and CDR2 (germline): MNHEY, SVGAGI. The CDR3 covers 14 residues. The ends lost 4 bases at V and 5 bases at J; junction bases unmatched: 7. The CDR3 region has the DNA TGTGCCAGCAGTTCCGACAGGGTCGGGTATGGCTACACCTTC. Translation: CASSSDRVGYGYTF.

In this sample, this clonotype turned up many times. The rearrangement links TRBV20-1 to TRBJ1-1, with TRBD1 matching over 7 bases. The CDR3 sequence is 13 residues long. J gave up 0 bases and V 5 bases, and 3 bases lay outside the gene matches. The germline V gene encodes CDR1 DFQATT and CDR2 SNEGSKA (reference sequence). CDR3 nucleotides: TGCAGTGCTCGACAGGGAGTGAACACTGAAGCTTTCTTT. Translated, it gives CSARQGVNTEAFF.

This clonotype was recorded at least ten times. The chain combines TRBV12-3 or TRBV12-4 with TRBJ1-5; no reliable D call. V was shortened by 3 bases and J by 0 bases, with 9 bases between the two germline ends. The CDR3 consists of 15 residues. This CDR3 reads CASSFEGGSNQPQHF. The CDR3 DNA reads TGTGCCAGCAGTTTTGAGGGAGGTAGCAATCAGCCCCAGCATTTT.

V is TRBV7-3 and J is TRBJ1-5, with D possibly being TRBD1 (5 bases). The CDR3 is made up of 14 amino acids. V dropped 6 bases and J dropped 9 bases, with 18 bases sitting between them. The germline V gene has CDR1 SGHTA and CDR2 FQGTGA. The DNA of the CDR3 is TGTGCCAGCAGACAAGGACCCAGGGCTTTGCCCCAGCATTTT. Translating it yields CASRQGPRALPQHF.

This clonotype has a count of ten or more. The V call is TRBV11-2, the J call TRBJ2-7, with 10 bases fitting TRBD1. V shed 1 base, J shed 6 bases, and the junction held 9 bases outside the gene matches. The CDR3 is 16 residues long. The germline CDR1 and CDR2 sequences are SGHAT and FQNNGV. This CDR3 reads CASSLGTGTGVREQYF. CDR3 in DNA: TGTGCCAGCAGCTTAGGGACCGGGACAGGGGTCCGCGAGCAGTACTTC.

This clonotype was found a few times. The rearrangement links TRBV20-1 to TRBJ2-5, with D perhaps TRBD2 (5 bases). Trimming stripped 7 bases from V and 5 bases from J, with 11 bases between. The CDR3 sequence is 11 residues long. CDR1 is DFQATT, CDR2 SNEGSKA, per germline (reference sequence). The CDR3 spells CSGELKETQYF. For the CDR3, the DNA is TGCAGTGGGGAGCTAAAGGAGACCCAGTACTTC.

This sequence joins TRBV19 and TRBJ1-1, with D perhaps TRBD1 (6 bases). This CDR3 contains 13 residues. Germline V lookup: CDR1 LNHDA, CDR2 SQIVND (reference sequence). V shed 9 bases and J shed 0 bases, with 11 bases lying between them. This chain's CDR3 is CASLTGLNTEAFF. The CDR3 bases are TGTGCCAGCCTGACAGGTTTGAACACTGAAGCTTTCTTT.

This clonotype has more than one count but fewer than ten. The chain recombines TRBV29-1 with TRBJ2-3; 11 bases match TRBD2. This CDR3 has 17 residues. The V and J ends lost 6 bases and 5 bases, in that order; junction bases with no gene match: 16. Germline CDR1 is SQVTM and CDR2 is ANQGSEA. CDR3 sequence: CSVLGGLAAAGGDTQYF. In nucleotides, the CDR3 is TGCAGCGTGCTGGGGGGACTAGCGGCCGCGGGTGGAGATACGCAGTATTTT.

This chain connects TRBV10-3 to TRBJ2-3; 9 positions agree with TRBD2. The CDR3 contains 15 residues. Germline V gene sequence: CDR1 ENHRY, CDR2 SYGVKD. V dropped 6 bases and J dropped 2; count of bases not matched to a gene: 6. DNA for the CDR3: TGTGCCATCAGCTTAGCGGGAGTGGTCACAGATACGCAGTATTTT. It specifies CAISLAGVVTDTQYF.

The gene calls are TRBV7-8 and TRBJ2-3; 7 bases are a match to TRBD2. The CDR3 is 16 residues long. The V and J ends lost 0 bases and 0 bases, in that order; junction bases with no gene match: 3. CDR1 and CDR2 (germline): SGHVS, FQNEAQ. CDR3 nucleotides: TGTGCCAGCAGCTTAGCGCCTAGCGGTAGCACAGATACGCAGTATTTT. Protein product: CASSLAPSGSTDTQYF.

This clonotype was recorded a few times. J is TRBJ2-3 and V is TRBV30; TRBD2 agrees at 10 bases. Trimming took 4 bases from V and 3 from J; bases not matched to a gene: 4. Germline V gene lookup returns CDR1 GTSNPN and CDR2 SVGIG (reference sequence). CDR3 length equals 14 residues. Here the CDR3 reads CAWTPSGSTDTQYF. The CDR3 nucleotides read TGTGCCTGGACCCCTAGCGGGAGTACAGATACGCAGTATTTT.

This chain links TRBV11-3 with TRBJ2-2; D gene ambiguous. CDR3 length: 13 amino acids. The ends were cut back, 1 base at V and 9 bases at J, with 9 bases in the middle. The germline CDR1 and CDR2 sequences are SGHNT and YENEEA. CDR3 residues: CASSLGPGRELFF. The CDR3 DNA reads TGTGCCAGCAGCTTAGGCCCAGGTCGGGAGCTGTTTTTT.

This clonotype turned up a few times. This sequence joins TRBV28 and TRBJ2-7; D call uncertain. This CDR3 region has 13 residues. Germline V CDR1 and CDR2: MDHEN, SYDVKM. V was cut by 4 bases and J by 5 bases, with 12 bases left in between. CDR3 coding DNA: TGTGCCAGCAGTTGGGGTTTCTCTAACGAGCAGTACTTC. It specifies CASSWGFSNEQYF. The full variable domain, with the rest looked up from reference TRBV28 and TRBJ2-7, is DVKVTQSSRYLVKRTGEKVFLECVQDMDHENMFWYRQDPGLGLRLIYFSYDVKMKEKGDIPEGYSVSREKKERFSLILESASTNQTSMYLCASSWGFSNEQYFGPGTRLTVT.

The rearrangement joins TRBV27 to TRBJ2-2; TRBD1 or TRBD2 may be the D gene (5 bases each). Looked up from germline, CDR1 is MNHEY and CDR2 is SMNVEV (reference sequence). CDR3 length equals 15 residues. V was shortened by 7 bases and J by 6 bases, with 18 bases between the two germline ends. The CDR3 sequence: CASTSGRRLPGELFF. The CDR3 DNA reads TGTGCCAGCACCTCGGGACGCAGGCTCCCCGGGGAGCTGTTTTTT.